Listed below are T cell receptor beta chains from one sample, sequenced in a study of shared clonotypes between healthy human individuals. Method: immunoSEQ multiplex PCR; TCRdb's copy keeps in-frame clones and lacks some. The sample holds 740,000 or so clones, more than 70% seen once. The sequenced material came from memory CD4+ T cells sorted from blood. Receptors originate from a woman aged 30 to 39 in good health. Both conserved end residues are part of each CDR3. The order of the fields is V gene, D gene, J gene, clone size, CDR3 DNA, CDR3 protein. A D gene is named only where the DNA matches it firmly. Clone size is not always given. Where it is, it says once, few, many or a class for expanded clones.

v_gene: TRBV11-2; d_gene: TRBD2; j_gene: TRBJ2-2; abundance: once; CDR3nt: TGTGCCAGCAGCTTGACTAGCGGGATAAACACCGGGGAGCTGTTTTTT; CDR3aa: CASSLTSGINTGELFF
v_gene: TRBV28; d_gene: -; j_gene: TRBJ1-1; abundance: -; CDR3nt: TGTGCCAGCAGTTTAAGTATCCGACGAGCTTTCTTT; CDR3aa: CASSLSIRRAFF
v_gene: TRBV21-1; d_gene: -; j_gene: TRBJ2-1; abundance: -; CDR3nt: TGTGCCTGGACAGAAGAGACACCCCGCTCCTACAATGAGCAGTTCTTC; CDR3aa: CAWTEETPRSYNEQFF
v_gene: TRBV28; d_gene: -; j_gene: TRBJ2-1; abundance: -; CDR3nt: TGTGCCAGCAGTTTGGGACCCACCAATGAGCAGTTCTTC; CDR3aa: CASSLGPTNEQFF
v_gene: TRBV28; d_gene: TRBD2; j_gene: TRBJ2-2; abundance: once; CDR3nt: TGTGCCAGCACCCTTAGCGGGAACGTCGGGGAGCTGTTTTTT; CDR3aa: CASTLSGNVGELFF
v_gene: TRBV7-9; d_gene: -; j_gene: TRBJ1-3; abundance: few; CDR3nt: TGTGCCAGCAGATTAGAGGGGTCTGGAAACACCATATATTTT; CDR3aa: CASRLEGSGNTIYF
v_gene: TRBV28; d_gene: TRBD1; j_gene: TRBJ1-2; abundance: -; CDR3nt: TGTGCCAGCAGTACTAAAGGGACAGGGTCGTTTGGCTACACCTTC; CDR3aa: CASSTKGTGSFGYTF
v_gene: TRBV6-6; d_gene: -; j_gene: TRBJ1-1; abundance: -; CDR3nt: TGTGCCAGCAGTTTCTCGGTGGGTCACACTGAAGCTTTCTTT; CDR3aa: CASSFSVGHTEAFF
v_gene: TRBV10-3; d_gene: TRBD1; j_gene: TRBJ1-3; abundance: -; CDR3nt: TGTGCCATCAGTGTGGGGGACAGGGGCAAAAACACCATATATTTT; CDR3aa: CAISVGDRGKNTIYF
v_gene: TRBV6-6; d_gene: -; j_gene: TRBJ2-3; abundance: -; CDR3nt: TGTGCCACCGGAGGGATGGGCACAGATACGCAGTATTTT; CDR3aa: CATGGMGTDTQYF
v_gene: TRBV11-3; d_gene: TRBD1; j_gene: TRBJ2-3; abundance: -; CDR3nt: TGTGCCAGCAGCGTGGGACAGGGATTCACAGATACGCAGTATTTT; CDR3aa: CASSVGQGFTDTQYF
v_gene: TRBV11-2; d_gene: -; j_gene: TRBJ2-1; abundance: once; CDR3nt: TGTGCCAGCACTCCCATCGTGTGGAGCAATGAGCAGTTCTTC; CDR3aa: CASTPIVWSNEQFF
v_gene: TRBV6-5; d_gene: TRBD2; j_gene: TRBJ2-1; abundance: -; CDR3nt: TGTGCCAGCAGCCAGACTAGCGGGAGGCCCGGTGAGCAGTTCTTC; CDR3aa: CASSQTSGRPGEQFF
v_gene: TRBV29-1; d_gene: -; j_gene: TRBJ2-7; abundance: -; CDR3nt: TGCAGCGCCCGAAGGCTGGGGGGCTCCTACGAGCAGTACTTC; CDR3aa: CSARRLGGSYEQYF